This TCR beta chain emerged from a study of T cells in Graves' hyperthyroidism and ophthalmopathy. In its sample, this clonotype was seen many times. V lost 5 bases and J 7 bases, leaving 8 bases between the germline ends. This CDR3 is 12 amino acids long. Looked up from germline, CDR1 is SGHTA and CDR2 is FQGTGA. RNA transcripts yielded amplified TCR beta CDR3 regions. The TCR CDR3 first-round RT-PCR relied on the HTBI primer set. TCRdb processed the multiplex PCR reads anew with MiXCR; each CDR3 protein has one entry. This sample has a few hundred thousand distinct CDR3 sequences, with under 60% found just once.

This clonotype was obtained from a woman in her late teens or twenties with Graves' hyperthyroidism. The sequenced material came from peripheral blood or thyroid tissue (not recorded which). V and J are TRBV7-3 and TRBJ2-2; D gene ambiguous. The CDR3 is CASSPAGGELFF. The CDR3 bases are TGTGCCAGCAGCCCGGCTGGCGGGGAGCTGTTTTTT.